The rows below give T cell receptor beta chains drawn from one sample of a study of vaccination effects on CD4 cells after COVID-19. Measured with immunoSEQ multiplex PCR; TCRdb has only the in-frame clones, and not every one. Among 45,000 or so clones listed, approximately 74% were seen once. These receptors have no identified antigens. The material sequenced was CD4+ T cells from PBMCs cultured without peptide, taken before COVID-19 vaccination. These receptors all come from a human donor who had a prior SARS-CoV-2 infection. CDR3s include the opening cysteine and the closing phenylalanine or tryptophan. Fields, in order: V gene, D gene, J gene, clone size, CDR3 protein, CDR3 DNA. D genes are given only for firm matches. Clone size, where shown, is once, few, many, or a class for clones that have expanded.

V: TRBV11-3
D: .
J: TRBJ2-7
size: .
CDR3: CASSLGGQTYEQYF
DNA: TGTGCCAGCAGCTTAGGCGGACAAACCTACGAGCAGTACTTC

V: TRBV3-1/TRBV3-2
D: .
J: TRBJ2-3
size: .
CDR3: CASSQEAIITDTQYF
DNA: TGTGCCAGCAGCCAAGAGGCCATTATCACAGATACGCAGTATTTT

V: TRBV15
D: .
J: TRBJ2-3
size: .
CDR3: CATTRRVGGDTQYF
DNA: TGTGCCACCACCCGGCGAGTTGGTGGGGATACGCAGTATTTT

V: TRBV20-1
D: .
J: TRBJ2-3
size: few
CDR3: CSASGHPSSTDTQYF
DNA: TGCAGTGCTAGTGGGCATCCTTCTAGCACAGATACGCAGTATTTT

V: TRBV21-1
D: .
J: TRBJ2-1
size: once
CDR3: CASSKVIFHYNEQFF
DNA: TGTGCCAGCAGCAAAGTAATTTTTCACTACAATGAGCAGTTCTTC

V: TRBV6-1
D: .
J: TRBJ2-5
size: .
CDR3: CASSEAHSGGAQYF
DNA: TGTGCCAGCAGTGAAGCACATTCAGGGGGGGCCCAGTACTTC

V: TRBV18
D: TRBD1
J: TRBJ2-2
size: .
CDR3: CASSPGQGAGELFF
DNA: TGTGCCAGCTCACCGGGACAGGGAGCCGGGGAGCTGTTTTTT

V: TRBV5-1
D: TRBD2
J: TRBJ2-2
size: .
CDR3: CASSLLAGVPTGELFF
DNA: TGCGCCAGCAGCCTACTAGCGGGGGTACCCACCGGGGAGCTGTTTTTT

V: TRBV6-6
D: TRBD2
J: TRBJ2-7
size: .
CDR3: CASSPGRGFREQYF
DNA: TGTGCCAGCAGCCCCGGGCGGGGGTTTAGGGAGCAGTACTTC

V: TRBV7-2
D: TRBD2
J: TRBJ2-7
size: .
CDR3: CASSRGTSGIYEQYF
DNA: TGTGCCAGCAGCCGCGGGACTAGCGGGATTTACGAGCAGTACTTC

V: TRBV24-1
D: .
J: TRBJ1-5
size: few
CDR3: CATSDSYQPQHF
DNA: TGTGCCACCAGTGACAGTTATCAGCCCCAGCATTTT

V: TRBV7-9
D: .
J: TRBJ1-4
size: .
CDR3: CASSLGETVSEKLFF
DNA: TGTGCCAGCAGCTTAGGGGAGACAGTATCTGAAAAACTGTTTTTT

V: TRBV5-1
D: .
J: TRBJ1-5
size: .
CDR3: CASSLGYDQPQHF
DNA: TGCGCCAGCAGCTTGGGGTATGATCAGCCCCAGCATTTT

V: TRBV7-3
D: .
J: TRBJ2-1
size: .
CDR3: CASSLVSGTNNEQFF
DNA: TGTGCCAGCAGCTTAGTGAGCGGAACGAACAATGAGCAGTTCTTC

V: TRBV5-4
D: .
J: TRBJ1-1
size: few
CDR3: CASSLGEDTEAFF
DNA: TGTGCCAGCAGCTTGGGGGAAGACACTGAAGCTTTCTTT

V: TRBV6-2/TRBV6-3
D: .
J: TRBJ2-4
size: .
CDR3: CASSYPIGWEETKNIQYF
DNA: TGTGCCAGCAGTTACCCCATAGGGTGGGAGGAGACCAAAAACATTCAGTACTTC

V: TRBV19
D: .
J: TRBJ1-5
size: .
CDR3: CASRPGRLNQPQHF
DNA: TGTGCCAGTAGGCCGGGACGCTTGAATCAGCCCCAGCATTTT

V: TRBV2
D: TRBD1
J: TRBJ1-5
size: .
CDR3: CASSTGASNQPQHF
DNA: TGTGCCAGCAGTACAGGGGCGTCCAATCAGCCCCAGCATTTT

V: TRBV5-4
D: .
J: TRBJ1-6
size: few
CDR3: CASSRSGGTDNSPLHF
DNA: TGTGCCAGCAGCAGGAGTGGGGGAACCGATAATTCACCCCTCCACTTT

V: TRBV11-3
D: .
J: TRBJ2-3
size: few
CDR3: CASSHQGPPSTDTQYF
DNA: TGTGCCAGCAGCCACCAGGGTCCGCCTAGCACAGATACGCAGTATTTT

V: TRBV7-2
D: .
J: TRBJ2-3
size: .
CDR3: CASSLFGYMDTQYF
DNA: TGTGCCAGCAGCTTATTCGGGTACATGGATACGCAGTATTTT

V: TRBV7-6
D: .
J: TRBJ1-3
size: once
CDR3: CASSLDPPGLPSGNTIYF
DNA: TGTGCCAGCAGCTTAGACCCACCGGGACTGCCCTCTGGAAACACCATATATTTT

V: TRBV3-1/TRBV3-2
D: .
J: TRBJ2-1
size: .
CDR3: CASSQDANEQFF
DNA: TGTGCCAGCAGCCAAGATGCGAATGAGCAGTTCTTC

V: TRBV9
D: .
J: TRBJ2-1
size: few
CDR3: CASLAVLRSSNYNEQFF
DNA: TGTGCCAGCCTAGCTGTCCTCCGGAGCTCCAATTATAATGAGCAGTTCTTC

V: TRBV4-3
D: TRBD2
J: TRBJ2-1
size: .
CDR3: CASSQGLAGGQNEQFF
DNA: TGCGCCAGCAGCCAAGGGCTAGCGGGAGGGCAGAATGAGCAGTTCTTC

V: TRBV19
D: .
J: TRBJ1-4
size: .
CDR3: CASSIGRLRSPYNEKLFF
DNA: TGTGCCAGTAGTATAGGCAGGCTCAGAAGCCCTTATAATGAAAAACTGTTTTTT

V: TRBV6-5
D: TRBD1
J: TRBJ1-1
size: .
CDR3: CASSRQGGITEAFF
DNA: TGTGCCAGCAGTCGACAGGGGGGTATCACTGAAGCTTTCTTT

V: TRBV25-1
D: .
J: TRBJ1-1
size: .
CDR3: CASSDGGLGTEAFF
DNA: TGTGCCAGCAGTGACGGGGGGTTAGGAACTGAAGCTTTCTTT

V: TRBV9
D: TRBD1
J: TRBJ2-7
size: .
CDR3: CASSDIGTESSYEQYF
DNA: TGTGCCAGCAGCGATATCGGGACAGAAAGCTCCTACGAGCAGTACTTC

V: TRBV7-8
D: .
J: TRBJ2-1
size: .
CDR3: CASSTIGGRIWEQFF
DNA: TGTGCCAGCAGCACCATAGGGGGGCGGATTTGGGAGCAGTTCTTC

V: TRBV7-9
D: TRBD1
J: TRBJ2-5
size: .
CDR3: CASSLGRGRYETQYF
DNA: TGTGCCAGCAGCTTAGGCAGGGGGCGATACGAGACCCAGTACTTC

V: TRBV5-5
D: .
J: TRBJ1-2
size: once
CDR3: CASSRTNPGSSLFGYTF
DNA: TGTGCCAGCAGCCGGACCAACCCAGGGTCATCGCTATTTGGCTACACCTTC

V: TRBV27
D: TRBD2
J: TRBJ2-7
size: .
CDR3: CASSFGTSGYEQYF
DNA: TGTGCCAGCAGTTTTGGGACTAGCGGGTACGAGCAGTACTTC

V: TRBV15
D: .
J: TRBJ2-3
size: .
CDR3: CATSRAAGSTDTQYF
DNA: TGTGCCACCAGCAGAGCTGCGGGTAGCACAGATACGCAGTATTTT

V: TRBV5-4
D: TRBD1
J: TRBJ2-3
size: .
CDR3: CASSLGQGVLTDTQYF
DNA: TGTGCCAGCAGCTTGGGACAGGGGGTACTCACAGATACGCAGTATTTT

V: TRBV24-1
D: TRBD1
J: TRBJ1-2
size: .
CDR3: CATSRSGTGTGYTF
DNA: TGTGCCACCAGTAGATCCGGGACAGGCACGGGCTACACCTTC

V: TRBV10-3
D: .
J: TRBJ1-1
size: .
CDR3: CAISESEGKAFF
DNA: TGTGCCATCAGTGAGTCAGAGGGGAAGGCTTTCTTT

V: TRBV5-5
D: .
J: TRBJ1-2
size: .
CDR3: CASSLAWQGFDYGYTF
DNA: TGTGCCAGCAGCTTGGCCTGGCAGGGCTTTGACTATGGCTACACCTTC

V: TRBV7-2
D: .
J: TRBJ1-2
size: .
CDR3: CASSWGSGGYTF
DNA: TGTGCCAGCAGCTGGGGTAGCGGTGGCTACACCTTC

V: TRBV7-9
D: TRBD2
J: TRBJ2-1
size: .
CDR3: CASSFGGSPYNEQFF
DNA: TGTGCCAGCAGCTTTGGCGGGAGCCCCTACAATGAGCAGTTCTTC

V: TRBV5-1
D: .
J: TRBJ2-2
size: .
CDR3: CASSFPSGATGELFF
DNA: TGCGCCAGCAGCTTCCCATCGGGGGCCACGGGGGAGCTGTTTTTT

V: TRBV27
D: .
J: TRBJ1-2
size: .
CDR3: CASSLSIGRTAGYTF
DNA: TGTGCCAGCAGTTTATCGATCGGACGGACTGCGGGCTACACCTTC

V: TRBV11-3
D: TRBD1
J: TRBJ2-3
size: .
CDR3: CASSSPKIRGQQTDTQYF
DNA: TGTGCCAGCAGCTCTCCCAAAATACGGGGACAGCAAACAGATACGCAGTATTTT

V: TRBV4-3
D: .
J: TRBJ2-7
size: .
CDR3: CASSHSGTGSYEQYF
DNA: TGCGCCAGCAGCCACAGCGGGACAGGCTCCTACGAGCAGTACTTC

V: TRBV15
D: .
J: TRBJ2-6
size: .
CDR3: CATSRVRAGANVLTF
DNA: TGTGCCACCAGCAGAGTCAGGGCTGGGGCCAACGTCCTGACTTTC

V: TRBV2
D: .
J: TRBJ2-1
size: .
CDR3: CASRFNNEQFF
DNA: TGTGCCAGCAGATTTAACAATGAGCAGTTCTTC

V: TRBV6-2/TRBV6-3
D: .
J: TRBJ1-2
size: .
CDR3: CASSPDAGYGYTF
DNA: TGTGCCAGCAGCCCCGATGCAGGCTATGGCTACACCTTC

V: TRBV2
D: TRBD2
J: TRBJ2-3
size: .
CDR3: CASSMTSGGAADTQYF
DNA: TGTGCCAGCAGCATGACTAGCGGGGGTGCGGCAGATACGCAGTATTTT

V: TRBV6-6
D: TRBD2
J: TRBJ2-1
size: .
CDR3: CASSLQVGTSGGRYNEQFF
DNA: TGTGCCAGCAGTCTCCAAGTGGGGACTAGCGGGGGGCGTTACAATGAGCAGTTCTTC

V: TRBV27
D: TRBD1
J: TRBJ1-3
size: .
CDR3: CDHSGTGVGSSGNTIYF
DNA: TGTGACCACTCCGGGACAGGGGTTGGAAGCTCTGGAAACACCATATATTTT

V: TRBV6-1
D: .
J: TRBJ2-7
size: .
CDR3: CASSEATTPTYEQYF
DNA: TGTGCCAGCAGTGAAGCAACGACACCGACCTACGAGCAGTACTTC

V: TRBV2
D: TRBD1
J: TRBJ1-5
size: .
CDR3: CASSEPRGPNQPQHF
DNA: TGTGCCAGCAGTGAGCCCAGGGGGCCCAATCAGCCCCAGCATTTT

V: TRBV10-1
D: TRBD2
J: TRBJ2-5
size: .
CDR3: CAMKTSGQETQYF
DNA: TGCGCCATGAAGACTAGCGGTCAAGAGACCCAGTACTTC

V: TRBV7-9
D: .
J: TRBJ2-5
size: .
CDR3: CASSPGAAPKETQYF
DNA: TGTGCCAGCAGCCCGGGGGCAGCTCCTAAAGAGACCCAGTACTTC

V: TRBV4-1
D: TRBD1
J: TRBJ1-5
size: .
CDR3: CASSLLHRGLGNQPQHF
DNA: TGCGCCAGCAGCTTACTACACAGGGGGCTGGGCAATCAGCCCCAGCATTTT

V: TRBV28
D: .
J: TRBJ2-2
size: .
CDR3: CAGSFRNTGELFF
DNA: TGTGCCGGCAGTTTTCGGAACACCGGGGAGCTGTTTTTT

V: TRBV11-2
D: TRBD1
J: TRBJ1-2
size: few
CDR3: CASSLDGGTGGYGYTF
DNA: TGTGCCAGCAGCTTAGATGGAGGGACAGGAGGATATGGCTACACCTTC

V: TRBV15
D: .
J: TRBJ2-5
size: once
CDR3: CATSRDLETQYF
DNA: TGTGCCACCAGCAGAGATTTGGAGACCCAGTACTTC